The 13 T cell receptor beta chains listed next were all sequenced from one sample in a study of identical twins (dated by TCRdb to the mid-2010s). Preparation of the library involved 5' RACE. For sequencing, an Illumina HiSeq 2000 was employed. TCRdb reprocessing: public reads trimmed at Q25 with fastp, clones called with MiXCR, in-frame beta chains kept. Under each unique CDR3 protein, matching rows form one entry showing the most common genes and DNA. Here the sample has more than 400,000 distinct CDR3 sequences; about 16% occur a single time. The ten largest clones capture 0.44% of the sample. These data are also associated with another study on yellow fever vaccine responses in identical twins.

Sample: CD4+ T cells sorted from blood. The receptors here all came from a woman between 18 and 29 years old in good health.

The chain has TRBV12-3 or TRBV12-4 and TRBJ2-7; D not resolved. This CDR3 spans 13 amino acids. Deletions cut 6 bases from V and 5 bases from J, with 14 bases between. CDR3 nucleotide sequence: TGTGCCAGCAGCTCCAGCATGGCCAACGAGCAGTACTTC. Translated: CASSSSMANEQYF.

Only a few counts were recorded for this clonotype. The chain carries TRBV9 and TRBJ2-2; 7 nucleotides align to TRBD2. V was pared by 0 bases and J by 6 bases, with 8 bases of the junction left unmatched. This CDR3 region has 16 residues. CDR1 and CDR2 from the germline V gene are SGDLS and YYNGEE. For the CDR3, the DNA is TGTGCCAGCAGCGTAGTTGCGGGAGAGATTTCCGGGGAGCTGTTTTTT. Translating it yields CASSVVAGEISGELFF.

The rearrangement links TRBV7-9 to TRBJ2-1, with 8 bases aligning to TRBD2. V trimming: 5 bases; J trimming: 0 bases; junction bases outside the gene matches: 9. Germline V gives CDR1 SEHNR, CDR2 FQNEAQ (reference sequence). The CDR3 sequence is 17 residues long. The CDR3: CASSPRTSWSSYNEQFF. CDR3 sequence (DNA): TGTGCCAGCAGCCCGCGGACTAGCTGGAGCTCCTACAATGAGCAGTTCTTC.

This clonotype was counted between two and nine times. In nucleotides, the CDR3 is TGTGCCAGCAGCCTCCAGACTAGCGGTGCGTACGAGCAGTACTTC. Encoded protein: CASSLQTSGAYEQYF. This chain links TRBV28 with TRBJ2-7; 9 bases line up with TRBD2. The CDR3 has 15 residues. The V and J ends lost 6 bases and 4 bases, in that order; junction bases with no gene match: 10. Per germline, CDR1 MDHEN and CDR2 SYDVKM. Combining the CDR3 with reference TRBV28 and TRBJ2-7 gives the whole variable domain DVKVTQSSRYLVKRTGEKVFLECVQDMDHENMFWYRQDPGLGLRLIYFSYDVKMKEKGDIPEGYSVSREKKERFSLILESASTNQTSMYLCASSLQTSGAYEQYFGPGTRLTVT.

V is TRBV20-1 and J is TRBJ1-5; the match to TRBD1 covers 12 bases. The V and J ends lost 3 bases and 6 bases, in that order; junction bases with no gene match: 3. CDR3 length: 14 residues. Germline V CDR1 and CDR2: DFQATT, SNEGSKA (reference sequence). The CDR3 spells CSASRDRGRQPQHF. The CDR3 bases are TGCAGTGCTAGCAGGGACAGGGGGCGTCAGCCCCAGCATTTT.

This clonotype was seen a handful of times. CDR3 region: CASSQDLTQKGYADTQYF. In DNA, the CDR3 is TGCGCCAGCAGCCAAGATTTGACTCAAAAAGGGTATGCAGATACGCAGTATTTT. V gene TRBV4-1 combines with J gene TRBJ2-3; D ambiguous. CDR1 and CDR2 from the germline V gene are MGHRA and YSYEKL. Trimming took 0 bases from V and 4 from J, leaving 20 bases between them. This CDR3 contains 18 residues.

This clonotype was seen repeatedly, ten times or more. The chain recombines TRBV14 with TRBJ2-1; D is perhaps TRBD1 or TRBD2 (5 bases each). CDR1 SGHDN and CDR2 FVKESK come from the germline V gene. V was trimmed by 1 base and J by 6 bases, leaving 13 bases between them. The CDR3 has 15 amino acids. CDR3 sequence (DNA): TGTGCCAGCAGCCAAGGGGGGTCGCTGGCCAATGAGCAGTTCTTC. Translating it yields CASSQGGSLANEQFF.

This clonotype was found a few times. The CDR3 region is CSARRQGENYGYTF. The CDR3 nucleotides are TGCAGTGCTAGGAGACAGGGGGAAAACTATGGCTACACCTTC. The J gene is TRBJ1-2, the V gene TRBV20-1; 9 bases line up with TRBD1. V lost 3 bases and J lost 2; bases outside the gene matches: 4. Germline V lookup: CDR1 DFQATT, CDR2 SNEGSKA (reference sequence). CDR3 size: 14 residues.

This clonotype was recorded at least ten times. V usage is TRBV12-3 or TRBV12-4 and J usage is TRBJ2-2; TRBD2 matches at 9 bases. V lost 6 bases, J lost 3 bases, and 5 bases stayed unmatched. The CDR3 runs to 15 residues. The CDR3 protein is CASSSSGGYTGELFF. The CDR3 nucleotides read TGTGCCAGCAGCAGTAGCGGGGGATACACCGGGGAGCTGTTTTTT.

Only a few counts were recorded for this clonotype. The gene calls are TRBV11-2 and TRBJ1-1; D possibly corresponds to TRBD1 (6 bases). Trimming stripped 5 bases from V and 1 base from J, with 14 bases between. Per germline, CDR1 SGHAT and CDR2 FQNNGV. There are 15 residues in the CDR3. CDR3: CASSPGHPGNTEAFF. DNA for the CDR3: TGTGCCAGCAGCCCGGGACACCCTGGGAACACTGAAGCTTTCTTT. Looking up the rest from reference TRBV11-2 and TRBJ1-1 gives the full variable domain: EAGVAQSPRYKIIEKRQSVAFWCNPISGHATLYWYQQILGQGPKLLIQFQNNGVVDDSQLPKDRFSAERLKGVDSTLKIQPAKLEDSAVYLCASSPGHPGNTEAFFGQGTRLTVV.

Only a few counts were recorded for this clonotype. The chain has TRBV25-1 and TRBJ2-7; TRBD1 aligns across 10 bases. The junction had 16 bases not matched to a gene; V was cut back by 6 bases and J by 2 bases. The CDR3 has 18 amino acids. The germline V gene has CDR1 MGHDK and CDR2 SYGVNS. CDR3 nucleotide sequence: TGTGCCAGCAGCGAACCGGGACAGGGGCCTTCTCCTCCCTACGAGCAGTACGTC. Translation gives CASSEPGQGPSPPYEQYV.

This clonotype was detected a few times. The genes are TRBV20-1 and TRBJ1-5; D remains unclear. V dropped 6 bases and J dropped 4 bases, with 13 bases sitting between them. Germline values: CDR1 DFQATT, CDR2 SNEGSKA (reference sequence). CDR3 length: 13 residues. This CDR3 reads CSAFPGSNQPQHF. The CDR3 DNA reads TGCAGTGCGTTTCCGGGCTCAAATCAGCCCCAGCATTTT.

CDR3 in DNA: TGCGCCAGCAGCCGAGTGGGCCGGACAGGGGTTGGTGGCTACACCTTC. Translated, it gives CASSRVGRTGVGGYTF. The rearrangement joins TRBV4-1 to TRBJ1-2; 9 positions match TRBD1. The germline gives CDR1 MGHRA, CDR2 YSYEKL. This CDR3 region has 16 residues. J lost 7 bases, V lost 4 bases, and 13 bases had no gene match.